This T cell receptor (beta chain) is drawn from a study of regulatory T cells in long-lasting Graves disease. The time point: persistent/refractory GD, antithyroid drugs over 5 years with positive TRAb. With RNA extracted from PBMCs as input, the TCR library was made. With regard to this clonotype: Its antigen is not identified.

Construction of the TCR beta libraries employed iRepertoire HTBI primers in conjunction with Arm-PCR of CDR3 regions. TCRdb re-called the multiplex PCR reads through MiXCR, storing one row per CDR3 protein. This table has 500,000 to 700,000 distinct CDR3 sequences, 25% to 30% appearing once. Whole-study results and caveats: Only peripheral blood was studied, not thyroid tissue.

Germline lookup yields CDR1 SQVTM and CDR2 ANQGSEA. V was clipped by 6 bases and J by 6 bases, with 14 bases between them. The CDR3 is 12 amino acids. The genes are TRBV29-1 and TRBJ1-1; possibly TRBD1 for D (5 bases). The sample consisted of peripheral blood mononuclear cells (PBMCs), taken when the disease was refractory, from a patient treated with antithyroid drugs. This sequence originates from a female donor with Graves disease. The CDR3 DNA follows: TGCAGCGTGGTGGACGGGGCTTCTGAAGCTTTCTTT. Amino acid sequence: CSVVDGASEAFF. Based on the CDR3 plus reference TRBV29-1 and TRBJ1-1, the full variable domain is SAVISQKPSRDICQRGTSLTIQCQVDSQVTMMFWYRQQPGQSLTLIATANQGSEATYESGFVIDKFPISRPNLTFSTLTVSNMSPEDSSIYLCSVVDGASEAFFGQGTRLTVV.